The T cell receptor beta chain described here comes from a study of blood T cells in healthy people across ages. Study details: For every two T cells, template switching captured about one barcoded beta molecule.

This clonotype was counted between two and nine times. The authors ran a second PCR of about 7 to 11 cycles using a sample-barcoded 5' primer and a J-beta primer mix. Each cDNA molecule was tagged by a template-switch adaptor that had 12 random nucleotides. TCRdb re-called the 5' RACE reads with MiXCR, one entry per CDR3 protein. The top ten clones hold 3% to 4% of a sample with 550,000 to 800,000 distinct CDR3 sequences, around 21% of them seen once. Germline loops: CDR1 SNHLY, CDR2 FYNNEI. The CDR3 loop spans 13 amino acids. Trimming pared 2 bases from V and 2 bases from J, leaving 6 bases between. This chain uses TRBV2 with TRBJ1-2; no clear D. The clonotype originates from a man aged 70-80 years in good health. The sequencing sample was made of blood. This CDR3 reads CASSEIGNYGYTF. CDR3 DNA sequence: TGTGCCAGCAGTGAAATAGGCAACTATGGCTACACCTTC.